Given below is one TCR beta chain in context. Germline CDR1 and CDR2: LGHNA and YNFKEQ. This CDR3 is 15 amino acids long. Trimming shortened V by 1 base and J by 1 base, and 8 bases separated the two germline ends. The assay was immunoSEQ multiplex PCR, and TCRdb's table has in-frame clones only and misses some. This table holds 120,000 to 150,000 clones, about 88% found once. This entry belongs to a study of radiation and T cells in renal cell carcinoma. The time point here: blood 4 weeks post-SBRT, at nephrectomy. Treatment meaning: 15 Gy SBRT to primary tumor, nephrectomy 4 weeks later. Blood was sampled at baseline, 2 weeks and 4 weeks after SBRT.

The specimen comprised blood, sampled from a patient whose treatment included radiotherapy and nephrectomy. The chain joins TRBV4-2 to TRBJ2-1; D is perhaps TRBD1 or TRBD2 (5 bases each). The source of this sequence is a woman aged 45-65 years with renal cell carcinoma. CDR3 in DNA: TGTGCCAGCAGCCAAGCGGGGCCTTCCTACAATGAGCAGTTCTTC. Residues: CASSQAGPSYNEQFF.